The source of this T cell receptor beta chain is a study of immune cell composition in non-small cell lung cancer (dated by TCRdb to the late 2010s). For context, the study as a whole: Histologic subtype, mainly lung adenocarcinoma or squamous cell carcinoma, was assigned on the basis of H&E together with p63, CK5, Napsin A and TTF-1 immunohistochemistry. Four tumour specimens with TCR-beta data were rare histological subtypes and were excluded from the subtype comparisons. Adaptive Biotechnologies TCR-beta sequencing was carried out on approximately 34 paired NSCLC tumour and non-adjacent lung specimens, as well as on 26 tumour-only specimens. In supplementary cohort #1, which comprised roughly 10 lung adenocarcinoma cases, paired tumour/lung TCR-beta sequencing was performed and TIL populations were generated so that tumour reactivity could be assessed. The paper as a whole reports these results and caveats: Nearly half of NSCLC cases had tumour-associated clones >0.5%, found in 25% to 35% of adenocarcinomas compared with under 80% of squamous carcinomas. In around ten adenocarcinoma cases, a strong correlation was found between maximal tumour-associated clone frequency and TIL tumour reactivity, whereas no such correlation was found between overall clonality and TIL tumour reactivity. Only roughly 9 cases were included in the reactivity cohort, and sequence sharing between tumour-reactive clones and the dominant in vivo tumour-associated clones was not shown. No significant correlation was found between tumour TCR-beta clonality and smoking pack-years.

Normal lung samples were non-adjacent lung tissue taken as far from the tumour as possible, at least 3 cm away, from the same patient. Frozen aliquots of unsorted single-cell suspensions were used for genomic DNA extraction with the QIAamp DNA kit. Tissues arrived within 2 hours of resection and were immediately processed into single-cell suspensions. Tissue was broken up mechanically, digested enzymatically with DNase I, collagenase I and hyaluronidase for approximately 31 minutes at 37 degrees C, and then filtered and RBC-lysed. On this clone itself: The target of this receptor is not known. No quality values exist for individual bases; no much larger clone is one base distant.

TCR-beta CDR3 regions were amplified from genomic DNA by a two-step multiplex PCR, with the second step adding Illumina-compatible adaptors. As a commercial immunoSEQ service, TCR-beta immunosequencing was carried out on an Illumina platform. In the source study's methods: Repertoires were described by productive clonality and by Top 10 Clones, which is the percentage of T-cell templates coming from the ten most frequent sequences. Values of productive clonality ranged from 0 to 1, with a monoclonal population indicated by a value of 1. Tumour-associated clones were defined as sequences comprising at least 0.1% of tumour T-cell templates but absent from matched non-adjacent lung, identified via log10 scatter plots. Student's t-tests were used for two-group comparisons, ANOVA was used for stages, and linear regression was used for relationships, with analyses conducted in GraphPad Prism7 and R. TCRdb took over this immuneACCESS table, retaining in-frame rearrangements with V and J assigned. Such tables are incomplete; in checked studies, under half of the missing clones stem from an unresolved V gene, and the remainder is unexplained. That table is the source of V, J and clone size, and D and trimming were worked out from the DNA. The sample records several thousand clones, about 80% of which are singletons. The top ten hold less than 30% of the sample.

The cysteine opens and the phenylalanine closes a CDR3 of 14 amino acids. CDR3 DNA is the only sequence kept; it has 42 bases, read in frame from the first base. The germline ends are 7 bases apart after V is trimmed by 4 bases and J by 0 bases. Taken from the germline V gene, the CDR1 and CDR2 loops are MNHNS and SASEGT. The clonotype originates from a human donor with non-small cell lung cancer. The chain links TRBV6-1 with TRBJ1-5, with TRBD1 as a weak D call on 5 bases. The source material was non-adjacent lung tissue. At the DNA level, the sequence is TGTGCCAGCAGTGGACAGTTTAGCAATCAGCCCCAGCATTTT. Its translation reads: CASSGQFSNQPQHF.